The 29 T cell receptor beta chains reported below all come from one sample, sequenced in a study of glioma-infiltrating T cells after dendritic cell vaccination. The time point denotes: after dendritic cell vaccination, including at tumor progression/relapse. Measured with immunoSEQ multiplex PCR; TCRdb has only the in-frame clones, and not every one. The sample holds 100,000 to 120,000 clones, 85% to 90% seen once. The input for sequencing was blood, taken after dendritic cell vaccination. All receptors derive from a human donor with glioblastoma.

The rearrangement joins TRBV30 to TRBJ1-1; 7 positions agree with TRBD1. The germline V gene has CDR1 GTSNPN and CDR2 SVGIG (reference sequence). J was trimmed by 5 bases and V by 1 base; bases with no gene match: 10. This CDR3 comprises 15 residues. The CDR3 here is CAWSGPPTGRTEAFF. CDR3 in DNA: TGTGCCTGGAGTGGCCCCCCGACAGGGAGGACTGAAGCTTTCTTT.

This chain uses TRBV4-1 with TRBJ2-3; the D gene is possibly TRBD1 (5 bases). The germline V gene encodes CDR1 MGHRA and CDR2 YSYEKL. Trimming cost V 6 bases and J 2 bases, with 21 bases left between them. CDR3 length: 17 amino acids. As DNA, the CDR3 is TGCGCCAGCAGTCCCGGCCAGGGCGCTAGGAACACAGATACGCAGTATTTT. Protein product: CASSPGQGARNTDTQYF.

This sequence joins TRBV5-1 and TRBJ2-2; D possibly corresponds to TRBD1 (7 bases). The V end was cut by 4 bases, the J end by 4 bases, with 14 bases between. The CDR3 is made up of 15 amino acids. Looked up from germline, CDR1 is SGHRS and CDR2 is YFSETQ. The CDR3 DNA sequence: TGCGCCAGCAGCGGCGGGACAGCTTTCACCGGGGAGCTGTTTTTT. This codes for CASSGGTAFTGELFF.

V gene TRBV13 combines with J gene TRBJ1-1, with D possibly being TRBD1 (5 bases). The CDR3 covers 15 residues. Germline V gives CDR1 PRHDT, CDR2 FYEKMQ (reference sequence). Deletions cut 5 bases from V and 1 base from J, with 14 bases between. The CDR3, as DNA: TGTGCCAGCAGCACCTACCCCCAGGGGAACACTGAAGCTTTCTTT. It is translated as CASSTYPQGNTEAFF.

This clone was picked up a small number of times. This chain connects TRBV7-8 to TRBJ2-1; 7 bases are shared with TRBD2. Germline assignment: CDR1 SGHVS and CDR2 FQNEAQ. V was clipped by 5 bases and J by 6 bases; unmatched bases: 10. The CDR3 has 15 residues. CDR3 in amino acids: CASSPSGVGVNEQFF. The CDR3, as DNA: TGTGCCAGCAGCCCTAGCGGTGTGGGGGTCAATGAGCAGTTCTTC.

This clone came up once. The chain employs TRBV29-1 and TRBJ1-2; D is unresolved. The germline V and J ends were trimmed by 6 bases and 1 base, with 3 bases remaining between them. The CDR3 covers 10 residues. Germline loops: CDR1 SQVTM, CDR2 ANQGSEA. The CDR3 here is CSVYNYGYTF. CDR3 sequence (DNA): TGCAGCGTCTATAACTATGGCTACACCTTC.

The V gene is TRBV4-1, the J gene TRBJ2-7; weak D call: TRBD1 (5 bases). The CDR3 has 14 residues. The V and J ends lost 1 base and 9 bases respectively, with 16 bases between them. Germline V gene sequence: CDR1 MGHRA, CDR2 YSYEKL. This CDR3 reads CASSQGASGFRQYF. The CDR3 DNA reads as TGCGCCAGCAGCCAAGGGGCCTCAGGGTTCCGGCAGTACTTC.

This rearrangement joins TRBV7-6 to TRBJ2-1; D is perhaps TRBD1 (5 bases). The CDR3 sequence is 11 residues long. V dropped 5 bases and J dropped 8 bases, with 7 bases sitting between them. Germline V gene data show CDR1 as SGHVS and CDR2 as FNYEAQ. CDR3 coding DNA: TGTGCCAGCAGCCGCAGGGATGAGCAGTTCTTC. Translation: CASSRRDEQFF.

V is TRBV10-3 and J is TRBJ2-3; TRBD2 agrees at 8 bases. CDR3 length: 14 amino acids. Germline assignment: CDR1 ENHRY and CDR2 SYGVKD. Trimming at V came to 9 bases and at J to 3 bases, leaving 8 bases not matched to a gene. The CDR3 loop is CAISRAGGTDTQYF. The CDR3 nucleotides read TGTGCCATTTCCCGGGCGGGAGGAACAGATACGCAGTATTTT.

V is TRBV5-6 and J is TRBJ1-5; maybe TRBD1 (6 bases). CDR1 is SGHDT and CDR2 is YYEEEE in the germline V gene. The CDR3 has 13 amino acids. Trimming shortened V by 4 bases and J by 4 bases, and 9 bases separated the two germline ends. The CDR3 reads CASSKTGNQPQHF. The DNA of the CDR3 is TGTGCCAGCAGCAAAACAGGGAATCAGCCCCAGCATTTT.

The chain is built from TRBV5-1 and TRBJ2-3; D remains unclear. V was trimmed by 1 base and J by 1 base, leaving 7 bases between them. The CDR3 runs to 14 residues. Germline CDR1 is SGHRS and CDR2 is YFSETQ. The CDR3 sequence: CASSLRSGTDTQYF. The CDR3, as DNA: TGCGCCAGCAGCTTGAGAAGCGGCACAGATACGCAGTATTTT.

J is TRBJ2-1 and V is TRBV10-1; TRBD2 is a possible D gene (5 bases). Trimming pared 8 bases from V and 1 base from J, leaving 9 bases between. The V gene's germline CDR1 is WNHNN and CDR2 SYGVQD (reference sequence). CDR3 length: 13 amino acids. The DNA for the CDR3 is TGCGCCAGCGTAGGCGGGTCCTACAATGAGCAGTTCTTC. Protein sequence: CASVGGSYNEQFF.

V is TRBV12-5 and J is TRBJ1-2; tentative D call: TRBD1 (6 bases). Trimming shortened V by 0 bases and J by 2 bases, and 13 bases separated the two germline ends. The CDR3 consists of 16 residues. From germline, CDR1 is LGHNT and CDR2 FRNRAP. The DNA of the CDR3 is TGTGCTAGTGGTTTGGTACCCGGGACATCCAACTATGGCTACACCTTC. This translates into CASGLVPGTSNYGYTF.

CDR3 in amino acids: CASSLEGQSYEQYF. Written as DNA, the CDR3 is TGTGCCAGCAGCTTAGAGGGACAGTCCTACGAGCAGTACTTC. The rearrangement joins TRBV7-8 to TRBJ2-7; 7 nucleotides align to TRBD1. Germline lookup yields CDR1 SGHVS and CDR2 FQNEAQ. This CDR3 contains 14 residues. J lost 1 base, V lost 1 base, and 1 base had no gene match.

The chain carries TRBV29-1 and TRBJ2-2; TRBD1 matches at 9 bases. This CDR3 contains 14 residues. In germline, CDR1 is SQVTM, CDR2 ANQGSEA. J lost 2 bases, V lost 6 bases, and 4 bases had no gene match. The CDR3 sequence: CSVDRGLNTGELFF. DNA of the CDR3: TGCAGCGTGGACAGGGGCCTAAACACCGGGGAGCTGTTTTTT.

The chain joins TRBV29-1 to TRBJ2-3; 8 nucleotides align to TRBD2. V shed 5 bases and J 4 bases; nucleotides not matched to a gene: 11. The CDR3 is 15 amino acids. Germline V gives CDR1 SQVTM, CDR2 ANQGSEA. The CDR3 here is CSVPPRGGPPDTQYF. DNA for the CDR3: TGCAGCGTTCCTCCCCGGGGGGGGCCGCCAGATACGCAGTATTTT.

V is TRBV2 and J is TRBJ2-2; weak D call: TRBD2 (6 bases). The CDR3 length is 15 residues. The V end was cut by 8 bases, the J end by 0 bases, with 13 bases between. Germline lookup yields CDR1 SNHLY and CDR2 FYNNEI. CDR3 bases: TGTGCCAGCCGGAGGGACGGATCGAACACCGGGGAGCTGTTTTTT. The encoded protein is CASRRDGSNTGELFF.

This rearrangement joins TRBV19 to TRBJ1-2; a weak D match, TRBD1 (6 bases). The CDR3 is made up of 17 amino acids. Germline V gene sequence: CDR1 LNHDA, CDR2 SQIVND (reference sequence). V dropped 7 bases and J dropped 2 bases, with 23 bases sitting between them. The CDR3 here is CASNSMTGGLKNYGYTF. The DNA of the CDR3 is TGTGCCAGTAACTCCATGACAGGAGGACTTAAGAACTATGGCTACACCTTC.

This clone was counted once. This sequence joins TRBV5-1 and TRBJ2-1, with 12 bases lining up with TRBD2. J was trimmed by 6 bases and V by 1 base; bases with no gene match: 2. Germline values: CDR1 SGHRS, CDR2 YFSETQ. This CDR3 has 15 amino acids. Here the CDR3 DNA reads TGCGCCAGCAGCTTGCTACTAGCGGGAGGCAATGAGCAGTTCTTC. As protein: CASSLLLAGGNEQFF.

The genes are TRBV5-1 and TRBJ2-2; 11 nucleotides agree with TRBD2. Looked up from germline, CDR1 is SGHRS and CDR2 is YFSETQ. The CDR3 length is 18 residues. Trimming took 0 bases from V and 0 from J; bases not matched to a gene: 4. The CDR3 DNA reads as TGCGCCAGCAGCTTGGTCGTTAGCGGGAGGGCGAACACCGGGGAGCTGTTTTTT. It translates to CASSLVVSGRANTGELFF.

The chain is built from TRBV5-1 and TRBJ2-7, with TRBD1 identical over 7 bases. Germline assignment: CDR1 SGHRS and CDR2 YFSETQ. The CDR3 covers 14 residues. V dropped 0 bases and J dropped 6; count of bases not matched to a gene: 6. DNA of the CDR3: TGCGCCAGCAGCTTGGATAGACAGGGACGCGAGCAGTACTTC. Its translation: CASSLDRQGREQYF.

This clone was seen only once. V is TRBV6-5 and J is TRBJ1-3; unclear D gene. Germline V lookup: CDR1 MNHEY, CDR2 SVGAGI. CDR3 length: 12 amino acids. V was pared by 5 bases and J by 4 bases, with 6 bases between. The CDR3 bases are TGTGCCAGCAGTCCTAGGGGAAACACCATATATTTT. Its protein is CASSPRGNTIYF.

The chain employs TRBV2 and TRBJ2-2; D is possibly TRBD1 (6 bases). Trimming took 6 bases from V and 6 from J, leaving 17 bases between them. Germline V CDR1 and CDR2: SNHLY, FYNNEI. The CDR3 runs to 15 residues. CDR3 amino acids: CASRQRDNGAGELFF. The CDR3 DNA reads TGTGCCAGCAGACAACGGGACAATGGGGCCGGGGAGCTGTTTTTT.

V gene TRBV6-6 combines with J gene TRBJ1-1; D perhaps matches TRBD1 (6 bases). V lost 0 bases to trimming and J lost 1 base, with 9 bases between them. The germline CDR1 and CDR2 sequences are MNHNY and SVGAGI (reference sequence). There are 15 residues in the CDR3. The CDR3 spells CASSYSQQGNTEAFF. The CDR3 nucleotides are TGTGCCAGCAGTTACTCCCAACAGGGGAACACTGAAGCTTTCTTT.

The chain employs TRBV6-1 and TRBJ2-1; possible D gene TRBD1, 6 bases. This CDR3 has 15 residues. The ends were cut back, 6 bases at V and 4 bases at J, with 16 bases in the middle. Germline V lookup: CDR1 MNHNS, CDR2 SASEGT. The CDR3: CASSPGQPGYNEQFF. CDR3 in DNA: TGTGCCAGCAGCCCCGGACAGCCTGGGTACAATGAGCAGTTCTTC.

About this clone itself: Relative to the germline gene, one junction end is altered; a read error may explain this. The chain joins TRBV5-8 to TRBJ1-1; weak D call: TRBD1 (6 bases). This CDR3 has 17 amino acids. From germline, CDR1 is SGHTS and CDR2 YDEGEE. CDR3 sequence reads: CASSLDPPGALLGLSGF. DNA of the CDR3: TGTGCCAGCAGCTTGGATCCTCCAGGGGCCCTGCTGGGCCTATCAGGCTTT.

The chain recombines TRBV7-9 with TRBJ1-6; 7 bases align to TRBD1. The ends lost 5 bases at V and 7 bases at J; junction bases unmatched: 5. Germline CDR1 SEHNR, CDR2 FQNEAQ (reference sequence). The CDR3 contains 14 residues. This CDR3 reads CASSLDRSNSPLHF. The CDR3 DNA reads as TGTGCCAGCAGCCTGGACAGGTCGAATTCACCCCTCCACTTT.

This sequence joins TRBV6-5 and TRBJ2-7, with 11 bases lining up with TRBD2. The V segment lost 5 bases and the J segment 4 bases; nucleotides outside the gene matches: 4. The CDR3 contains 14 residues. CDR1 MNHEY and CDR2 SVGAGI come from the germline V gene. The CDR3 is CASSRRLAGYEQYF. The CDR3, as DNA: TGTGCCAGCAGTCGCAGACTAGCGGGGTACGAGCAGTACTTC.

This clone was found once. The V call is TRBV19, the J call TRBJ1-2; 7 bases agree with TRBD1. Trimming cost V 9 bases and J 4 bases; bases outside gene matches: 11. From germline, CDR1 is LNHDA and CDR2 SQIVND (reference sequence). This CDR3 spans 14 amino acids. The CDR3 sequence is CASFEDRSGYGYTF. CDR3 nucleotides: TGTGCCAGCTTTGAGGACAGGTCTGGCTATGGCTACACCTTC.